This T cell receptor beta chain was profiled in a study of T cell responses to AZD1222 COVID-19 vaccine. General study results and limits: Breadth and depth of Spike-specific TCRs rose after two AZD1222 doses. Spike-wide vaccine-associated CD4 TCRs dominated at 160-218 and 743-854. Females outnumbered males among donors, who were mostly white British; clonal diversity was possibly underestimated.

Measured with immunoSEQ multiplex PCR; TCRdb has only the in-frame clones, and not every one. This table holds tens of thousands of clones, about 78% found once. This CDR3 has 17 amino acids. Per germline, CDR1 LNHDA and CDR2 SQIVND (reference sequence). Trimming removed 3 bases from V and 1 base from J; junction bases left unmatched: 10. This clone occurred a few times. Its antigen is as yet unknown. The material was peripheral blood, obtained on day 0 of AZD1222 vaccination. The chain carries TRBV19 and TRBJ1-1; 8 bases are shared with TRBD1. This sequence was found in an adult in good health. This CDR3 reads CASSIPPRTGQNTEAFF. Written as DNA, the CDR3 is TGTGCCAGTAGTATCCCTCCAAGGACAGGGCAGAACACTGAAGCTTTCTTT.